These T cell receptor beta chains were read from a single sample in a study of blood T cells in healthy people across ages. TCRdb called the 5' RACE reads again in MiXCR, with one record for every CDR3 protein. This table has 1.4 million to 1.5 million distinct CDR3 sequences, about 40% appearing once. The sequenced sample was blood. The receptors were gathered from a woman aged 18-35 years in good health. Both conserved end residues are part of each CDR3. The D gene is left open where the match is weak.

j_gene,v_gene,d_gene,CDR3aa
TRBJ2-1,TRBV6-2/TRBV6-3,TRBD1,CASSHPYGQGTFLGYNEQFF
TRBJ2-6,TRBV28,.,CASSLPPQEPGANVLTF
TRBJ2-1,TRBV4-2,TRBD2,CASSQEPSGRSTTYNEQFF
TRBJ1-2,TRBV9,.,CASSGGGRGDGYTF
TRBJ2-3,TRBV25-1,.,CASRGWKTDTQYF
TRBJ2-4,TRBV11-2,.,CASSSGGLNIQYF
TRBJ1-1,TRBV28,TRBD1,CASSPTGQTGTEAFF
TRBJ2-6,TRBV12-3/TRBV12-4,.,CASSQSVGGANVLTF
TRBJ2-5,TRBV7-2,TRBD2,CASSILANPVQETQYF
TRBJ2-3,TRBV6-2/TRBV6-3,.,CASSYRDKNTDTQYF